This T cell receptor beta chain was captured in a study of human T cells and chemical hapten exposure. Within the library, unique molecular identifiers were attached to each individual cDNA molecule. TCRdb re-analysed the RACE reads in MiXCR, keeping a single row per CDR3 protein. Seen here are fewer than 80,000 distinct CDR3 sequences, roughly 9.6% observed once, and the top ten hold roughly 2.3%. The sample holds many counts of this clonotype. Its specificity is unknown. Study-wide points: Unchanged with DPC sensitization were TCRs above 1 in 1000 frequency.

This CDR3 spans 13 amino acids. J gave up 9 bases and V 2 bases, and 0 bases lay outside the gene matches. Germline assignment: CDR1 ENHRY and CDR2 SYGVKD. Stated time point: patch test 3, about 24 weeks after DPC sensitization. The treatment here: therapeutic diphenylcyclopropenone sensitization with weekly scalp DPC. This TCR was sampled from a woman between 25 and 40 years old with alopecia areata. Some clones in this sample may be carry-over from other donors' samples. The chain employs TRBV10-3 and TRBJ1-6, with TRBD1 matching 8 bases. This sample comprised whole blood, obtained in connection with sensitization to the hapten diphenylcyclopropenone (DPC). The CDR3 DNA reads TGTGCCATCAGTGAGGACAGGGGTTCACCCCTCCACTTT. Translating it yields CAISEDRGSPLHF.